These T cell receptor beta chains were read from a single sample in a study of T cell responses to AZD1222 COVID-19 vaccine. Sequencing used immunoSEQ multiplex PCR; TCRdb keeps in-frame clones, though not all of them. Here the sample spans 120,000 or so clones, about 90% being singletons. The sequencing used peripheral blood, collected on day 0 of AZD1222 vaccination. The receptors originated from an adult in good health. Each CDR3 is given with its conserved first and last residue. D genes are given only for firm matches. Clone size is shown for a subset of rows, as once, few, many or a class of expanded clone.

cdr3_length,clone_size,v_call,d_call,j_call,cdr3_aa,cdr3_nt
14,-,TRBV7-2,TRBD1,TRBJ1-6,CASSPRQGDSPLHF,TGTGCCAGCAGCCCCCGACAGGGGGATTCACCCCTCCACTTT
13,-,TRBV30,-,TRBJ1-3,CAWSVNGRNTIYF,TGTGCCTGGAGTGTGAATGGAAGAAACACCATATATTTT
14,-,TRBV5-1,TRBD1,TRBJ2-7,CASSDGQGVHEQYF,TGCGCCAGCAGCGACGGACAGGGGGTTCACGAGCAGTACTTC
15,-,TRBV19,TRBD1,TRBJ1-1,CASSVRTGRNTEAFF,TGTGCCAGTAGCGTAAGGACAGGGAGGAACACTGAAGCTTTCTTT
15,-,TRBV27,-,TRBJ1-2,CASSPPSSDLRGYTF,TGTGCCAGCAGTCCCCCATCCTCCGACTTAAGGGGCTACACCTTC
13,-,TRBV30,-,TRBJ2-7,CAWSSLGGIEQYF,TGTGCCTGGAGTTCCCTTGGGGGGATCGAGCAGTACTTC
13,-,TRBV12-3/TRBV12-4,-,TRBJ2-5,CASREGVMETQYF,TGTGCCAGCAGAGAAGGGGTAATGGAGACCCAGTACTTC
13,-,TRBV2,-,TRBJ1-6,CASSPLENSPLHF,TGTGCCAGCAGCCCTCTGGAGAATTCGCCCCTCCACTTT
16,-,TRBV4-2,TRBD1,TRBJ1-2,CASSQAGTGDYYGYTF,TGTGCCAGCAGCCAAGCCGGGACAGGGGATTACTATGGCTACACCTTC
15,-,TRBV11-2,TRBD2,TRBJ2-7,CASSSGLAAPYEQYF,TGTGCCAGCAGCTCCGGACTAGCTGCCCCCTACGAGCAGTACTTC
14,-,TRBV5-1,TRBD2,TRBJ2-2,CASSAGVGTGELFF,TGCGCCAGCAGTGCGGGAGTCGGCACCGGGGAGCTGTTTTTT
15,-,TRBV6-5,TRBD1,TRBJ2-3,CASQKDRGNTDTQYF,TGTGCCAGCCAGAAGGACAGGGGGAACACAGATACGCAGTATTTT
14,-,TRBV11-3,-,TRBJ1-6,CASSLVVRDSPLHF,TGTGCCAGCAGCTTAGTGGTAAGGGATTCACCCCTCCACTTT
16,-,TRBV6-2/TRBV6-3,-,TRBJ2-3,CASSYGAGAPRDTQYF,TGTGCCAGCAGTTACGGGGCGGGGGCCCCCCGCGATACGCAGTATTTT
14,-,TRBV9,-,TRBJ2-7,CASSPELGPGEQYF,TGTGCCAGCAGCCCCGAACTAGGTCCGGGAGAGCAGTACTTC
15,-,TRBV3-1/TRBV3-2,-,TRBJ1-1,CASSQFFAANTEAFF,TGTGCCAGCAGCCAATTCTTCGCAGCGAACACTGAAGCTTTCTTT
15,-,TRBV6-5,TRBD1,TRBJ2-7,CASSYSDRGPSEQYF,TGTGCCAGCAGTTACTCGGACAGGGGACCTAGCGAGCAGTACTTC
13,-,TRBV29-1,-,TRBJ2-7,CSVDDGSSYEQYF,TGCAGCGTTGATGATGGAAGCTCCTACGAGCAGTACTTC
17,-,TRBV7-9,-,TRBJ2-3,CASSLALGTPLTDTQYF,TGTGCCAGCAGCTTAGCGCTTGGGACACCCCTCACAGATACGCAGTATTTT
14,-,TRBV6-5,-,TRBJ1-1,CASTIWGGNTEAFF,TGTGCCAGCACCATTTGGGGAGGGAACACTGAAGCTTTCTTT
15,-,TRBV6-1,-,TRBJ2-6,CASSEGGSGANVLTF,TGTGCCAGCAGTGAGGGGGGCTCTGGGGCCAACGTCCTGACTTTC
16,-,TRBV24-1,TRBD1,TRBJ2-3,CATSDPGQGTSDTQYF,TGTGCCACCAGTGATCCGGGACAGGGTACGTCAGATACGCAGTATTTT
15,few,TRBV18,TRBD1,TRBJ1-1,CASSPGQGKNTEAFF,TGTGCCAGCTCACCAGGACAGGGTAAGAACACTGAAGCTTTCTTT
14,-,TRBV4-1,-,TRBJ2-7,CASSPRQGNNEQYF,TGCGCCAGCAGCCCACGGCAGGGGAACAACGAGCAGTACTTC
14,-,TRBV2,TRBD1,TRBJ2-7,CASSPGTGPYEQYF,TGTGCCAGCAGTCCCGGGACAGGTCCCTACGAGCAGTACTTC
13,-,TRBV7-9,TRBD1,TRBJ1-1,CASSPAGGTEAFF,TGTGCCAGCAGCCCTGCAGGGGGCACTGAAGCTTTCTTT
17,-,TRBV14,-,TRBJ2-7,CASSQATGTPMGHEQYF,TGTGCCAGCAGCCAAGCCACAGGGACCCCGATGGGCCACGAGCAGTACTTC
15,-,TRBV21-1,-,TRBJ2-3,CASSKADRVADTQYF,TGTGCCAGCAGCAAAGCGGACAGGGTTGCAGATACGCAGTATTTT
17,-,TRBV27,-,TRBJ1-5,CASSPFSQGPGNQPQHF,TGTGCCAGCAGTCCGTTCTCACAGGGTCCGGGCAATCAGCCCCAGCATTTT
14,-,TRBV2,TRBD1,TRBJ1-1,CASSDGRGVTEAFF,TGTGCCAGCAGTGACGGCAGGGGGGTGACTGAAGCTTTCTTT
16,-,TRBV4-3,TRBD1,TRBJ2-7,CASSQAPPGTGDEQYF,TGCGCCAGCAGCCAAGCCCCGCCGGGGACAGGGGACGAGCAGTACTTC
14,-,TRBV7-6,-,TRBJ2-7,CASSDPSQLYEQYF,TGTGCCAGCAGCGACCCCTCACAGCTCTACGAGCAGTACTTC
16,-,TRBV4-2,-,TRBJ2-3,CASSQEENRGTDTQYF,TGTGCCAGCAGCCAGGAGGAGAATCGCGGGACAGATACGCAGTATTTT
14,-,TRBV28,-,TRBJ2-6,CASRDGSGANVLTF,TGTGCCAGCAGGGACGGCTCTGGGGCCAACGTCCTGACTTTC
14,-,TRBV30,-,TRBJ2-3,CAWSVGGATDTQYF,TGTGCCTGGAGTGTTGGGGGGGCCACAGATACGCAGTATTTT
14,-,TRBV7-6,TRBD1,TRBJ1-3,CASSFGTAGNTIYF,TGTGCCAGCAGCTTCGGGACAGCTGGAAACACCATATATTTT
15,-,TRBV5-1,TRBD1,TRBJ1-1,CASSWVGTGSSEAFF,TGCGCCAGCAGCTGGGTTGGGACAGGGTCTTCTGAAGCTTTCTTT
17,-,TRBV30,TRBD2,TRBJ2-7,CAWSSPGTSGRAYEQYF,TGTGCCTGGAGTTCACCTGGGACTAGCGGGAGGGCCTACGAGCAGTACTTC
15,-,TRBV11-3,-,TRBJ1-4,CASSSPVTRNEKLFF,TGTGCCAGCAGCTCCCCCGTGACTAGGAATGAAAAACTGTTTTTT
14,-,TRBV6-2/TRBV6-3,TRBD1,TRBJ1-3,CASSRTGTGNTIYF,TGTGCCAGCAGTCGGACAGGGACTGGAAACACCATATATTTT
15,-,TRBV25-1,-,TRBJ1-1,CASSEWGELNTEAFF,TGTGCCAGCAGTGAATGGGGGGAACTGAACACTGAAGCTTTCTTT
15,-,TRBV6-5,TRBD1,TRBJ2-2,CASRPGQVNTGELFF,TGTGCCAGCAGGCCGGGACAGGTGAACACCGGGGAGCTGTTTTTT
15,-,TRBV3-1/TRBV3-2,TRBD1,TRBJ1-1,CASTSRDRGDTEAFF,TGTGCCAGCACCTCCCGTGACAGGGGAGACACTGAAGCTTTCTTT
20,few,TRBV28,TRBD1,TRBJ1-3,CASRALPGQALLAPGNTIYF,TGTGCCAGCAGAGCACTCCCGGGACAGGCATTACTAGCCCCTGGAAACACCATATATTTT
14,-,TRBV27,TRBD1,TRBJ2-7,CASGSGGVSYEQYF,TGTGCCAGCGGCTCAGGGGGCGTGAGCTACGAGCAGTACTTC
15,-,TRBV19,TRBD1,TRBJ1-5,CASSVTGDSRQPQHF,TGTGCCAGTAGTGTGACAGGGGACTCCCGCCAGCCCCAGCATTTT
11,-,TRBV18,-,TRBJ1-1,CAAGWNTEAFF,TGTGCCGCTGGGTGGAACACTGAAGCTTTCTTT
14,-,TRBV3-1/TRBV3-2,TRBD1,TRBJ1-1,CASSLPDRGTEAFF,TGTGCCAGCAGCTTACCGGACAGGGGAACTGAAGCTTTCTTT
13,-,TRBV11-3,TRBD2,TRBJ2-7,CASSLGLEYEQYF,TGTGCCAGCAGCTTGGGACTAGAGTACGAGCAGTACTTC
14,-,TRBV3-1/TRBV3-2,-,TRBJ2-7,CASSLIGPPDEQYF,TGTGCCAGCAGCCTAATCGGACCCCCAGACGAGCAGTACTTC
15,-,TRBV7-6,-,TRBJ1-5,CASSLGRGAGQPQHF,TGTGCCAGCAGCTTGGGACGGGGGGCAGGGCAGCCCCAGCATTTT